This section outlines one T cell receptor (beta chain) sequence together with its context. Its target is unknown. CDR1 and CDR2 (germline): SGHTA, FQGNSA. This CDR3 spans 15 amino acids. The trim removed 7 bases at V and 1 base at J, leaving 6 bases unmatched. This record comes from a study of blood T cells in healthy people across ages. Together with a sample-barcoded 5' primer, a J-beta primer mix was included in a second PCR lasting about 6 to 12 cycles. TCRdb reanalysed the 5' RACE reads using MiXCR and keeps one entry per CDR3 protein. The sample consists of 590,000 or so distinct CDR3 sequences, under 30% of them appearing once. General study results and limits: Estimated diversity that came from one million T cells was considered an underestimate.

This chain joins TRBV7-2 and TRBJ2-3; 9 positions agree with TRBD2. Input material: blood. This sequence originates from a woman aged 80 or over in good health. CDR3 residues: CASTKRGAGTDTQYF. The CDR3 bases are TGTGCCAGCACCAAGCGGGGGGCAGGCACAGATACGCAGTATTTT.